This T cell receptor beta chain emerged from a study of CD4 T cell repertoires in COVID-19. Study in general: Other coronavirus spike proteins restimulated relabeled CFSE-low cells expanded with IL-2 for 10 days.

Sequenced by immunoSEQ multiplex PCR; TCRdb stores in-frame clones only, minus some. The sample comprises 65,000 to 95,000 clones, 83% of which are singletons, and around 0.58% rests with the top ten. The CDR3 covers 14 residues. Trimming cost V 6 bases and J 6 bases; bases outside gene matches: 11. The germline V gene has CDR1 MNHEY and CDR2 SVGAGI. This clonotype originated in a human donor who had COVID-19. Sequencing was performed on CD4+ T cells from peripheral blood, taken after recovery from COVID-19. This chain connects TRBV6-5 to TRBJ2-7; 7 nucleotides match TRBD1. The CDR3 is CASRGVGQAFEQYF. The CDR3 DNA is TGTGCCAGCAGGGGGGTCGGACAGGCCTTCGAGCAGTACTTC.